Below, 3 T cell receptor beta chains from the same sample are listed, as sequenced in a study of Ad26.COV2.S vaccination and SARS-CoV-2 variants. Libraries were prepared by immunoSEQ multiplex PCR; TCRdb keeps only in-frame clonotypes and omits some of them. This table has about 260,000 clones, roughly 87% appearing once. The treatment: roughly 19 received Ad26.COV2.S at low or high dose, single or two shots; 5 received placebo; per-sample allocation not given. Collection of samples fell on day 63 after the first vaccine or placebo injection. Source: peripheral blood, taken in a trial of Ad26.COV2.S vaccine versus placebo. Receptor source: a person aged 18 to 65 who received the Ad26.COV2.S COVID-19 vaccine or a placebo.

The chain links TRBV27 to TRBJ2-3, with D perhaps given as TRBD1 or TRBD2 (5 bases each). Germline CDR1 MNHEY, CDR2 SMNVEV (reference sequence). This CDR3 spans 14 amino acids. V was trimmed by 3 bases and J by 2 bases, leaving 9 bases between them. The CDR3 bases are TGTGCCAGCAGTTTGAGGGGTTCCACAGATACGCAGTATTTT. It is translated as CASSLRGSTDTQYF.

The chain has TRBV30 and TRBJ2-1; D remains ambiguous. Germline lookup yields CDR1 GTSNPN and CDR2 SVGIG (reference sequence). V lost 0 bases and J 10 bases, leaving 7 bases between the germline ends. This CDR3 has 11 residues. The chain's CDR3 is CAWSVGGEQFF. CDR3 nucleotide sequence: TGTGCCTGGAGTGTTGGCGGAGAGCAGTTCTTC. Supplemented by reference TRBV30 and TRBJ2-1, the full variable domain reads SQTIHQWPATLVQPVGSPLSLECTVEGTSNPNLYWYRQAAGRGLQLLFYSVGIGQISSEVPQNLSASRPQDRQFILSSKKLLLSDSGFYLCAWSVGGEQFFGPGTRLTVL.

As DNA, the CDR3 is TGTGCCAGCAGCTTGGTCCAGGGGAGTGGGTACAATGAGCAGTTCTTC. Encoded protein: CASSLVQGSGYNEQFF. This rearrangement joins TRBV5-6 to TRBJ2-1; D might be TRBD1 (6 bases). Trimming shortened V by 0 bases and J by 4 bases, and 14 bases separated the two germline ends. CDR3 length: 16 residues. CDR1 and CDR2 (germline): SGHDT, YYEEEE.